The 17 T cell receptor beta chains given below trace back to one sample, sequenced in a study of shared clonotypes between healthy human individuals. Data came from immunoSEQ multiplex PCR; TCRdb stores just in-frame clones and leaves some out. This table has about 480,000 clones, about 79% appearing once. Sequenced sample: PBMCs. Source of these receptors: a woman aged 40 to 50 in good health. Some clones in this sample may be carry-over from other donors' samples.

V usage is TRBV7-9 and J usage is TRBJ2-1; possibly TRBD1 for D (6 bases). V lost 7 bases to trimming and J lost 3 bases, with 16 bases between them. CDR1 and CDR2 from the germline V gene are SEHNR and FQNEAQ (reference sequence). The length of the CDR3 is 15 residues. This chain's CDR3 is CASTSLGTHYNEQFF. The CDR3 coding sequence is TGTGCCAGCACCTCCCTCGGGACACACTACAATGAGCAGTTCTTC.

The rearrangement uses TRBV5-1 and TRBJ2-7, with 7 bases aligning to TRBD2. V lost 0 bases, J lost 7 bases, and 7 bases stayed unmatched. CDR1 and CDR2 (germline): SGHRS, YFSETQ. There are 14 residues in the CDR3. In DNA form, the CDR3 reads TGCGCCAGCAGCTTGGGAGAGACTAGCAGTGAGCAGTACTTC. This gives the protein CASSLGETSSEQYF.

The genes are TRBV6-6 and TRBJ2-1; D is unresolved. Trimming cost V 4 bases and J 0 bases, with 10 bases left between them. The germline gives CDR1 MNHNY, CDR2 SVGAGI (reference sequence). The CDR3 contains 15 residues. The CDR3 nucleotides are TGTGCCAGCAGTTCCGGGCCAAACTCCTACAATGAGCAGTTCTTC. This codes for CASSSGPNSYNEQFF.

This chain uses TRBV6-5 with TRBJ1-1, with 8 bases that match TRBD1. This CDR3 comprises 15 residues. CDR1 and CDR2 from the germline V gene are MNHEY and SVGAGI. The ends lost 7 bases at V and 0 bases at J; junction bases unmatched: 7. CDR3: CASKRQGYLNTEAFF. CDR3 DNA sequence: TGTGCCAGCAAAAGACAGGGGTATTTGAACACTGAAGCTTTCTTT.

To note about this clone: The same CDR3 also results from other DNA sequences found in this sample. The rearrangement links TRBV20-1 to TRBJ2-1; no firm D call. The V end was cut by 3 bases, the J end by 5 bases, with 5 bases between. The CDR3 length is 11 residues. CDR1 and CDR2 from the germline V gene are DFQATT and SNEGSKA (reference sequence). The CDR3 nucleotides read TGCAGTGCTAGTGTAGACAATGAGCAGTTCTTC. Translation gives CSASVDNEQFF.

This clone was seen only a few times. This chain connects TRBV4-2 to TRBJ1-1; tentative D call: TRBD1 (5 bases). CDR1 and CDR2 from the germline V gene are LGHNA and YNFKEQ. Trimming cost V 3 bases and J 5 bases, with 16 bases left between them. This CDR3 contains 15 residues. The CDR3 DNA reads as TGTGCCAGCAGCCATTCGACGGGGCCAGGGACTGAAGCTTTCTTT. Translating it yields CASSHSTGPGTEAFF.

V gene TRBV7-2 combines with J gene TRBJ2-7; 8 positions agree with TRBD2. J lost 7 bases, V lost 0 bases, and 11 bases had no gene match. The CDR3 covers 16 residues. The germline V gene encodes CDR1 SGHTA and CDR2 FQGNSA. CDR3 sequence reads: CASSLAASGRVWEQYF. The DNA for the CDR3 is TGTGCCAGCAGCTTAGCGGCGAGCGGGAGAGTATGGGAGCAGTACTTC. Full variable domain (outside the CDR3, taken from reference TRBV7-2 and TRBJ2-7): GAGVSQSPSNKVTEKGKDVELRCDPISGHTALYWYRQSLGQGLEFLIYFQGNSAPDKSGLPSDRFSAERTGGSVSTLTIQRTQQEDSAVYLCASSLAASGRVWEQYFGPGTRLTVT.

The rearrangement uses TRBV6-6 and TRBJ1-4; D unclear. Germline V gene data show CDR1 as MNHNY and CDR2 as SVGAGI (reference sequence). CDR3 length: 15 residues. With 0 bases removed from V and 4 bases from J, the gap between germline ends came to 9 bases. CDR3 DNA: TGTGCCAGCAGTTACTCAGGCAGAGTTAATGAAAAACTGTTTTTT. It is translated as CASSYSGRVNEKLFF.

This sequence joins TRBV5-1 and TRBJ2-5, with D possibly being TRBD1 or TRBD2 (5 bases each). The CDR3 runs to 16 residues. V shed 1 base and J shed 2 bases, with 15 bases lying between them. Germline V gene sequence: CDR1 SGHRS, CDR2 YFSETQ. The CDR3 sequence: CASSLRGWGIQETQYF. CDR3 sequence (DNA): TGCGCCAGCAGCTTGAGAGGATGGGGGATACAAGAGACCCAGTACTTC.

V is TRBV7-8 and J is TRBJ1-4, with D perhaps matching TRBD1 (5 bases). The CDR3 contains 17 residues. Germline CDR1 SGHVS, CDR2 FQNEAQ. The V and J ends lost 0 bases and 7 bases respectively, with 18 bases between them. CDR3 sequence reads: CASSLAAVGAGVEKLFF. The CDR3 nucleotides read TGTGCCAGCAGCTTAGCGGCGGTAGGGGCGGGGGTTGAAAAACTGTTTTTT.

The gene calls are TRBV30 and TRBJ1-1; D gene ambiguous. The V end was cut by 2 bases, the J end by 8 bases, with 9 bases between. The length of the CDR3 is 11 residues. CDR1 is GTSNPN, CDR2 SVGIG, per germline (reference sequence). Here the CDR3 reads CAWSWEGEAFF. CDR3 DNA sequence: TGTGCCTGGAGTTGGGAGGGCGAAGCTTTCTTT. The whole variable domain, remainder taken from reference TRBV30 and TRBJ1-1, is SQTIHQWPATLVQPVGSPLSLECTVEGTSNPNLYWYRQAAGRGLQLLFYSVGIGQISSEVPQNLSASRPQDRQFILSSKKLLLSDSGFYLCAWSWEGEAFFGQGTRLTVV.

V and J are TRBV5-4 and TRBJ2-2; TRBD1 matches at 7 bases. CDR1 is SGHNT and CDR2 is YYREEE in the germline V gene (reference sequence). Losses at the gene ends were 4 bases for V and 5 bases for J; bases not matched to a gene: 8. This CDR3 has 15 amino acids. The CDR3 DNA is TGTGCCAGCAGCCGAGACAGGGCGGGTACCGGGGAGCTGTTTTTT. Encoded protein: CASSRDRAGTGELFF.

The V and J genes are TRBV27 and TRBJ2-3, with D unclear. Germline assignment: CDR1 MNHEY and CDR2 SMNVEV (reference sequence). The CDR3 spans 15 residues. The V gene lost 5 bases and the J gene lost 4 bases, with 16 bases spanning the gap. The CDR3 sequence: CASSPSVFGADTQYF. The CDR3 nucleotides read TGTGCCAGCAGTCCGAGTGTGTTTGGGGCAGATACGCAGTATTTT.

A note on this clone: The sample has other DNA sequences that encode this CDR3 too. This chain connects TRBV5-1 to TRBJ1-1, with a weak D call TRBD1 (5 bases). Germline V lookup: CDR1 SGHRS, CDR2 YFSETQ. V was trimmed by 3 bases and J by 1 base, leaving 7 bases between them. The CDR3 contains 13 residues. The CDR3: CASSSTGNTEAFF. CDR3 DNA sequence: TGCGCCAGCAGCTCAACAGGGAACACTGAAGCTTTCTTT.

The table lists this clone with a count of one. The chain joins TRBV7-6 to TRBJ1-4, with 7 bases that match TRBD1. The V gene's germline CDR1 is SGHVS and CDR2 FNYEAQ. This CDR3 region has 14 residues. V shed 1 base, J shed 7 bases, and the junction held 3 bases outside the gene matches. Here the CDR3 reads CASSLGTGVEKLFF. The CDR3 nucleotides are TGTGCCAGCAGCTTAGGCACAGGGGTTGAAAAACTGTTTTTT.

This clone was counted only a few times. The rearrangement uses TRBV9 and TRBJ1-1; maybe TRBD1 (6 bases). V lost 0 bases, J lost 10 bases, and 19 bases lay in between. Germline CDR1 reads SGDLS; CDR2 reads YYNGEE. CDR3 length: 15 residues. The CDR3 sequence is CASSVEGDRGRVAFF. The CDR3 DNA sequence: TGTGCCAGCAGCGTAGAGGGGGACCGGGGACGAGTAGCTTTCTTT.

The gene calls are TRBV11-2 and TRBJ2-7; 16 positions agree with TRBD2. The ends lost 5 bases at V and 6 bases at J; junction bases unmatched: 10. Germline V gene data show CDR1 as SGHAT and CDR2 as FQNNGV. The CDR3 runs to 17 residues. The CDR3 nucleotides read TGTGCCAGCAGCCGATCCGGGACTAGCGGGAGGGCGGGCGAGCAGTACTTC. This codes for CASSRSGTSGRAGEQYF.